The T cell receptor beta chain described here comes from a study of cytomegalovirus exposure and HLA in healthy donors (dated by TCRdb to 2016 to 2017). With regard to the full study: An earlier analysis of about 560 of the donors reported 250 to 350 Gb of sequence data and 117 million unique TCR beta sequences obtained from around 180 million T cells. In the later analysis, no new phenotypic data were used to find candidate immune exposures; instead, reliance was placed on TCR beta sequences and their occurrence across donors. An early release that covered roughly 600 HLA-typed donors contained about 300 gigabases of sequencing data and 70 million to 100 million unique TCR sequences. A separate validation cohort of over 95 different subjects was used in addition to the approximately 700-subject first cohort. About 5 DR-DQ haplotypes were handled as single units for association and clustering, since linkage in the cohort was strong. Typing coverage varied by locus: about 620-640 donors for A, B, C, DRB1 and DQB1; approximately 500 for DQA1; about 600 for DPA1; 450 to 480 for DPB1. The study was designed to test whether signatures of past pathogen exposure could be identified by cataloging public T cell receptors. To predict cytomegalovirus infection status, the study brought together high-throughput TCR immunosequencing, statistical association of individual TCRs with disease status, and machine learning. The study profiled the T cell repertoires of approximately 700 subjects by immunosequencing and related them to cytomegalovirus serostatus. Every discovery cohort repertoire had been produced on one sequencing platform. A later genetic analysis took genome-wide SNP genotypes for about 60% of the roughly 670 donors and used that subset as a discovery cohort. In a later analysis, previously published TCR beta repertoires from hundreds of donors were re-analyzed and high-resolution HLA genotyping was added so that TCR occurrence patterns could be studied. Class I and class II HLA loci were covered by the typing at four-digit resolution. An earlier analysis of approximately 500 of the donors applied high-throughput TCR beta sequencing to assess whether each TCR beta V gene segment acted as functional or pseudogenic. Donor age, sex, ethnicity and CMV serostatus were collected together with the repertoire data. Among the roughly 400 genotyped donors, under 90% belonged to the genetic ancestry cluster associated with self-reported Caucasian donors. Across 398 genotyped donors of the cohort, an average of about 220,000 unique TCR beta nucleotide sequences per donor were sequenced, and roughly 20% of those sequences were non-productive. Paper-wide results and their limitations: A total of roughly 160 TCR beta chains were listed by the study as associated with cytomegalovirus. Strong co-occurrence of HLA alleles, especially DR and DQ, made assigning TCR associations to individual alleles difficult. A cluster of highly shared sequence variants was judged likely to be a technical artifact of the sequencing pipeline. It was suggested by the authors that the approach could potentially be generalized to other disease states and immunological phenotypes. In a later analysis, HLA-associated TCR beta chains showed more clonal expansion and lower generation probabilities than non-associated chains that were equally common. The presence/absence analyses assumed that sequencing depth was roughly uniform across donors, and that assumption may not be true. In an earlier analysis of about 600 of the donors, most TCR beta V segments appeared in productive rearrangements about 90% or about 30% of the time, broadly matching IMGT annotations. Because the 87-base-pair reads could not distinguish some IMGT-functional V segments, including TRBV6-2 and TRBV6-3, those segments were excluded. Only TCR beta chains were sequenced in this cohort, and the absence of alpha or paired-chain data limited detectable features. Cytomegalovirus status was reported to be diagnosed by the classifier with high specificity and sensitivity in both the original and validation cohorts. HLA typing was unavailable for some donors at each locus, so association tests used only the typed subset. In a later genetic analysis, a missense DCLRE1C variant was associated with V-gene and J-gene trimming of TCR beta chains, and the association was replicated in an independent cohort. In a later analysis, TCR association rates were found to vary across HLA loci, with the most associated TCRs seen for DRB1 alleles and the fewest for HLA-C alleles. Linkage disequilibrium might explain the correlated functional status among segregating V segments, but an unknown experimental factor could not be ruled out. Most TCR sequences were seen in very few donors, while some public TCRs were found in many individuals. Immune exposure information for the cohort was limited to CMV serostatus. According to a later analysis, parvovirus B19, influenza, CMV and Epstein-Barr virus appeared linked to several top co-occurrence clusters. A later genetic analysis reported fewer N-insertions in productive TCRs among donors in an Asian-associated ancestry cluster than the roughly 640-donor mean. A further reported finding was that TCR beta sequences accurately predicted the HLA-A and HLA-B alleles for most subjects in the first cohort. The earlier analysis of some 560 of the donors excluded seventeen rarely observed V segments, including chromosome 9 orphons, because counts were too low. A later analysis found that most CMV-associated TCR beta chains appeared HLA-restricted, with HLA associations seemingly driven largely by CMV exposure. A few of the identified cytomegalovirus-associated TCR beta chains were confirmed in vitro to be specific for cytomegalovirus antigens. At a false discovery rate of 0.05, a later analysis linked 15,000 to 20,000 TCR beta sequences to specific HLA alleles.

The germline V gene provides CDR1 MDHEN and CDR2 SYDVKM. Trimming takes 6 bases from V and 0 bases from J, and the germline ends sit 4 bases apart. The CDR3 numbers 12 residues from cysteine through phenylalanine. Only the CDR3 region is kept as DNA, spanning 36 bases read in frame from base 1. The cohort consisted of some 730 healthy bone marrow donors. At the time of sampling, every cohort member was nominally healthy, though immune exposures that went unrecorded were likely present. The donor was CMV seronegative and belonged to the group of over 300 seronegative cohort members. A peripheral blood sample was provided by each donor, and peripheral blood mononuclear cells were used for TCR beta sequencing. Genomic DNA extraction from the blood cell samples was performed with the Qiagen DNeasy Blood Extraction Kit. Libraries were built with the immunoSEQ multiplex PCR assay. The multiplex PCR relied on a mix of 60 forward primers for TCR Vbeta segments and 13 reverse primers for TCR Jbeta segments. Amplification of the CDR3 region of rearranged TCR beta genes was performed with a multiplex PCR assay on genomic DNA. The Illumina HiSeq System was used to sequence the amplified TCR beta libraries as 87-base-pair reads. As for the original processing: A later analysis counted about 80 million unique TCR beta chains across the 670 or so repertoires, and roughly 10 million of these chains were shared by at least two donors. To remove PCR and sequencing errors, raw reads were error-corrected and collapsed into unique sequences using a nearest-neighbor algorithm that merged closely related sequences. CDR3 sequences were aligned to IMGT reference sequences to assign V, D and J gene segments. For a sequence to be retained, a match of at least six nucleotides was required to both a V gene segment and a J gene segment. Rearrangements were classified as productive when the CDR3 lacked stop codons and remained in frame with V and J, and all other rearrangements were classified as non-productive. Following IMGT convention, CDR3 was defined as the stretch from the second conserved V-encoded cysteine to the conserved J-encoded phenylalanine. The earlier analysis of fewer than 750 of the donors excluded sequences that lacked an unambiguous match to a single V gene segment. An earlier analysis of a few hundred of the donors classified V segments as functional when productive rearrangements were above 56.7% and as segregating when the standard deviation between donors was above 5%. To diagnose cytomegalovirus status from the catalog of TCR beta chain sequences, a statistical classification framework was built. In a later analysis, TCR nucleotide sequences were compared against IMGT/GENE-DB human TR gene sequences so that V and J genes could be assigned. Using the TCRdist pipeline, a later analysis assigned CDR3 sequences along with most-parsimonious VDJ recombination scenarios. A later analysis defined each TCR beta chain by its CDR3 amino acid sequence plus V-gene family, and excluded reads lacking a unique V-gene family. A later analysis removed several hundred highly shared, low-generation-probability nucleotide sequences to deal with suspected cross-contamination and a sequencing artifact. A later analysis calculated a clonal expansion index for each public chain from normalized within-repertoire ranks of inferred template counts. In a later analysis, generation probabilities were computed with a VDJ recombination model fitted to out-of-frame rearrangements, and the resulting probabilities were checked against IGoR. A later analysis scored TCR-TCR, TCR-HLA and TCR-CMV co-occurrence with hypergeometric tests, applying a repertoire-size bias correction to TCR pairs. False discovery rates were estimated in a later analysis by permuting HLA or CMV assignments 20 times. In a later analysis, co-occurring TCRs were grouped using DBSCAN, with TCRdist sequence similarity added in when clustering inside HLA-allele-positive subsets. For co-occurrence clustering, repertoires with fewer than 30,000 or more than 120,000 public chains were excluded, along with 4 to 6 repertoires with anomalous nucleotide sharing. TCRdb retrieved this table from immuneACCESS and kept in-frame rearrangements only. Not all clones are present; in checked studies, unresolved V genes account for under half, and no reason is known for the remainder. That table supplies the V and J calls and clone size; D and trimming were determined from the DNA. Within this sample are roughly 160,000 clones, with approximately 77% of them counted one time only. Around 2.4% of the sample is held by the ten biggest clonotypes.

Regarding this clone: The antigen it recognizes is unknown. Nothing much larger sits one base from this clone, and base qualities are not available.

Sequenced sample: PBMCs. The clonotype was recovered from a female donor in good health and CMV-seronegative. The chain couples TRBV28 to TRBJ2-3, with no confidently assigned D gene. The CDR3 corresponds to CASRASTDTQYF. The bases are TGTGCCAGCAGGGCTAGCACAGATACGCAGTATTTT.